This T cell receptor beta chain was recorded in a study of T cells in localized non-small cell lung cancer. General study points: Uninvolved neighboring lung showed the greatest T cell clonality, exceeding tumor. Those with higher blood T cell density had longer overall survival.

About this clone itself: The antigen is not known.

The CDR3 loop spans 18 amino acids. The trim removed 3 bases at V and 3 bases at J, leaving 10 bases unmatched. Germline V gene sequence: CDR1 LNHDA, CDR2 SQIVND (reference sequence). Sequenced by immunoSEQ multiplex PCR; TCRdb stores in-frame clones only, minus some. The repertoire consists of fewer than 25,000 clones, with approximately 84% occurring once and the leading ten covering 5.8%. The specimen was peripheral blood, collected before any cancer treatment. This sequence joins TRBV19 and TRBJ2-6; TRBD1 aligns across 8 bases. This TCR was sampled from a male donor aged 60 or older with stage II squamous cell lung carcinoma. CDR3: CASSISWQGANGANVLTF. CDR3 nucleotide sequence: TGTGCCAGTAGTATTTCTTGGCAGGGGGCTAATGGGGCCAACGTCCTGACTTTC. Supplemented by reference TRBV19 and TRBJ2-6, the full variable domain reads DGGITQSPKYLFRKEGQNVTLSCEQNLNHDAMYWYRQDPGQGLRLIYYSQIVNDFQKGDIAEGYSVSREKKESFPLTVTSAQKNPTAFYLCASSISWQGANGANVLTFGAGSRLTVL.